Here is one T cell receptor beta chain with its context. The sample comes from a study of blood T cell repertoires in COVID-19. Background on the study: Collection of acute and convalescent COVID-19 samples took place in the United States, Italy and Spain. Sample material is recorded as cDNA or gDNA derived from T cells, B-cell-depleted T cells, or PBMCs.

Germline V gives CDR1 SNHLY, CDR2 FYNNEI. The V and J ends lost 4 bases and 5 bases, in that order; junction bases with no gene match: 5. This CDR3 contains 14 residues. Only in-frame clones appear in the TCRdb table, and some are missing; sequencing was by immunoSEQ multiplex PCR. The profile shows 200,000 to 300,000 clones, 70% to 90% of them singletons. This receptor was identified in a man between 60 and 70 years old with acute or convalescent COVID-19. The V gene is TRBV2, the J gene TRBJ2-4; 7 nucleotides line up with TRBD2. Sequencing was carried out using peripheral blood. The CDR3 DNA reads TGTGCCAGCAGTGTAATCCTAGCGGAAAACATTCAGTACTTC. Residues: CASSVILAENIQYF.